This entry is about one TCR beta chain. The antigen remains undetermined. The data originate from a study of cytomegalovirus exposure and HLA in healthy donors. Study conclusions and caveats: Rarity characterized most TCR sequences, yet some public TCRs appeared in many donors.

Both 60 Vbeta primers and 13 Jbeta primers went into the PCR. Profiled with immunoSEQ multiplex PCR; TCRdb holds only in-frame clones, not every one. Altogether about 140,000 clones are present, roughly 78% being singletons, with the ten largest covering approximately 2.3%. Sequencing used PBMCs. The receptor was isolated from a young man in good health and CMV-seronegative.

CDR3: CATSRGPWGGNTEAFF. The DNA for the CDR3 is TGTGCCACCAGCAGAGGCCCTTGGGGAGGGAACACTGAAGCTTTCTTT. This rearrangement joins TRBV15 to TRBJ1-1, with D uncertain. CDR1 and CDR2 (germline): LNHNV, YYDKDF (reference sequence). V was cut by 1 base and J by 1 base, with 13 bases left in between. The length of the CDR3 is 16 residues.